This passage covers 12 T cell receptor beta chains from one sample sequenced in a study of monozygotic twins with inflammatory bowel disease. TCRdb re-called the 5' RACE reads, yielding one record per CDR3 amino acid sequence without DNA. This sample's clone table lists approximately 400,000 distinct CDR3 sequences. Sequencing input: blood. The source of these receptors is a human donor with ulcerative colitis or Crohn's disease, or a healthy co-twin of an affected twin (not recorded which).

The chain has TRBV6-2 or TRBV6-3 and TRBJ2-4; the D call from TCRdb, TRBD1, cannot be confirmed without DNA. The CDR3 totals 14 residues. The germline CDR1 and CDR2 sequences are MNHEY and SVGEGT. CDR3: CASSYVGQGNIQYF.

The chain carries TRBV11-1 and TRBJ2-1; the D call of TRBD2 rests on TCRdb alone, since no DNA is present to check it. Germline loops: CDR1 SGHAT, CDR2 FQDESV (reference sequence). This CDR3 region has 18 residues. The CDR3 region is CASSSKHQTSGGYNEQFF.

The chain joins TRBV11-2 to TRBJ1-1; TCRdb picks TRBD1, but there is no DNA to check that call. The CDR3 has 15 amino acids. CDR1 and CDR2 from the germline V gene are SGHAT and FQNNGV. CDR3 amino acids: CASSLFEVGGTEAFF.

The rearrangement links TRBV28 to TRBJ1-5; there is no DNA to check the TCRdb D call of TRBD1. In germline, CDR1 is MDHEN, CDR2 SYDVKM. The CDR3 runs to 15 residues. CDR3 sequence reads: CASSLQGAGYRPQHF.

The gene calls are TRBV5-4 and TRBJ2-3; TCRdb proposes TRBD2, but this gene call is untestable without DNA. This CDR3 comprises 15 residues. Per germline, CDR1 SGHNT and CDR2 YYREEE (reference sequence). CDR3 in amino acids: CASSSDGGAGDTQYF.

The CDR3 sequence is CASSKMPYEQYF. The chain is built from TRBV6-5 and TRBJ2-7. Germline V gene sequence: CDR1 MNHEY, CDR2 SVGAGI. This CDR3 has 12 amino acids.

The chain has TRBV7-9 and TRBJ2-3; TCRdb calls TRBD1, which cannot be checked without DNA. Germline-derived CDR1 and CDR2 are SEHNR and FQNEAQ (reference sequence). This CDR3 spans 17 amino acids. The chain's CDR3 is CASSPNRGSLSTDTQYF.

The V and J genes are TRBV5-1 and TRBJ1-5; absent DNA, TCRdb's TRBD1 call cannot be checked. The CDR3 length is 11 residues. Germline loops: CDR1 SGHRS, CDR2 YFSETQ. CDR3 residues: CASQGNQPQHF.

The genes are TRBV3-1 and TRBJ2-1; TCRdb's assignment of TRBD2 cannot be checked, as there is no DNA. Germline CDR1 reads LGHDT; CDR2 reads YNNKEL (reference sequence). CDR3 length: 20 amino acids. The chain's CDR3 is CASSHKREGTSGGLYNEQFF.

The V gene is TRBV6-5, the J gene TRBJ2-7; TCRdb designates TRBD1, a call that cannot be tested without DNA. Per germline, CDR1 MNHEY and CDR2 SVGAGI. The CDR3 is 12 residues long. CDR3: CASRRDAYEQYF.

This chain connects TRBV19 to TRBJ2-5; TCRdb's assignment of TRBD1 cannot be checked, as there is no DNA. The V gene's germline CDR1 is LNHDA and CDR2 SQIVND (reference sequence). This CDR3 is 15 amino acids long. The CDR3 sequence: CASSMGGPLTETQYF.

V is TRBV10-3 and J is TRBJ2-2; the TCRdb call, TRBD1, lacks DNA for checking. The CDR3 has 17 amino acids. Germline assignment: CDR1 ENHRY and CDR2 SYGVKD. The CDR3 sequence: CAISDPLTGPNTGELFF.